The rows below give T cell receptor beta chains drawn from one sample of a study of blood T cell repertoires in COVID-19. Assay used: immunoSEQ multiplex PCR; TCRdb lists only in-frame clones, some missing. The data show under 200,000 clones, 80% to 90% seen once. Sequencing used peripheral blood. These receptors all come from a woman in her 50s with COVID-19, enrolled during active disease. Each CDR3 is given with its conserved first and last residue. The order of the fields is D gene, clone size, J gene, V gene, CDR3 DNA, CDR3 protein. The D gene is left open where the match is weak. Size tells how often a clone was seen (once, few, many) or the class of an expanded clone, and some rows leave it out.

D gene: NA; clone size: NA; J gene: TRBJ1-2; V gene: TRBV6-5; CDR3 DNA: TGTGCCAGCACCACACAGGGCTCTGGCTATGGCTACACCTTC; CDR3 protein: CASTTQGSGYGYTF
D gene: TRBD1; clone size: NA; J gene: TRBJ1-4; V gene: TRBV14; CDR3 DNA: TGTGCCAGCAGCCCGAGACAGGGGGCAAATGAAAAACTGTTTTTT; CDR3 protein: CASSPRQGANEKLFF
D gene: TRBD1; clone size: NA; J gene: TRBJ1-1; V gene: TRBV3-1/TRBV3-2; CDR3 DNA: TGTGCCAGCAGCCTCCGGACAGGGGGCAACACTGAAGCTTTCTTT; CDR3 protein: CASSLRTGGNTEAFF
D gene: NA; clone size: few; J gene: TRBJ2-1; V gene: TRBV28; CDR3 DNA: TGTGCCAGCAGTTCGGGGTTTGAGCAGTTCTTC; CDR3 protein: CASSSGFEQFF
D gene: TRBD2; clone size: NA; J gene: TRBJ2-1; V gene: TRBV3-1/TRBV3-2; CDR3 DNA: TGTGCCAGCAGCCAAGATAGGGGACTAGCGGGGACTGAGCAGTTCTTC; CDR3 protein: CASSQDRGLAGTEQFF
D gene: NA; clone size: NA; J gene: TRBJ2-3; V gene: TRBV7-6; CDR3 DNA: TGTGCCAGCAGCTTAGCGCCTGGAGAAGATACGCAGTATTTT; CDR3 protein: CASSLAPGEDTQYF
D gene: TRBD1; clone size: NA; J gene: TRBJ2-4; V gene: TRBV28; CDR3 DNA: TGTGCCAGCAGTCCGGGACAGGGGTTACTAGCCAAAAACATTCAGTACTTC; CDR3 protein: CASSPGQGLLAKNIQYF
D gene: NA; clone size: few; J gene: TRBJ1-5; V gene: TRBV3-1/TRBV3-2; CDR3 DNA: TGTGCCAGCAGCCAAGATTTGCGGAGCAATCAGCCCCAGCATTTT; CDR3 protein: CASSQDLRSNQPQHF
D gene: NA; clone size: NA; J gene: TRBJ1-6; V gene: TRBV5-1; CDR3 DNA: TGCGCCAGCAGCTTGCCTGACAGGAATTCACCCCTCCACTTT; CDR3 protein: CASSLPDRNSPLHF
D gene: NA; clone size: once; J gene: TRBJ1-2; V gene: TRBV2; CDR3 DNA: TGTGCCAGCGGAACTCGACAGGACTATGGCTACACCTTC; CDR3 protein: CASGTRQDYGYTF
D gene: TRBD2; clone size: NA; J gene: TRBJ2-3; V gene: TRBV2; CDR3 DNA: TGTGCCAGCAGGCCTTTAGCGGGGAGCACAGATACGCAGTATTTT; CDR3 protein: CASRPLAGSTDTQYF
D gene: NA; clone size: NA; J gene: TRBJ2-1; V gene: TRBV28; CDR3 DNA: TGTGTGGGCCCTGGATCGTTCGGCACCTACAATGAGCAGTTCTTC; CDR3 protein: CVGPGSFGTYNEQFF
D gene: NA; clone size: NA; J gene: TRBJ1-1; V gene: TRBV10-2; CDR3 DNA: TGCGCCAGCAGCCCGGGGAGAGAAGCTTTCTTT; CDR3 protein: CASSPGREAFF
D gene: NA; clone size: NA; J gene: TRBJ2-1; V gene: TRBV3-1/TRBV3-2; CDR3 DNA: TGTGCCAGCAGCCAAGGAGTTGTCGACAATGAGCAGTTCTTC; CDR3 protein: CASSQGVVDNEQFF
D gene: TRBD2; clone size: few; J gene: TRBJ2-3; V gene: TRBV9; CDR3 DNA: TGTGCCAGCAGCGTAGCTACGGGGGGGCTAGGCACAGATACGCAGTATTTT; CDR3 protein: CASSVATGGLGTDTQYF
D gene: NA; clone size: NA; J gene: TRBJ2-5; V gene: TRBV11-2; CDR3 DNA: TGTGCCAGCAGCTTAGACCCGGGAACAGAAGAGACCCAGTACTTC; CDR3 protein: CASSLDPGTEETQYF
D gene: NA; clone size: once; J gene: TRBJ1-1; V gene: TRBV3-1/TRBV3-2; CDR3 DNA: TGTGCCAGCAGCCAGGGCCTTGAAGCTTTCTTT; CDR3 protein: CASSQGLEAFF
D gene: TRBD1; clone size: NA; J gene: TRBJ2-7; V gene: TRBV25-1; CDR3 DNA: TGTGCCAGCAGTGATGGAAGGACAGGGGGCTCGGGGGAGCAGTACTTC; CDR3 protein: CASSDGRTGGSGEQYF
D gene: TRBD2; clone size: NA; J gene: TRBJ2-5; V gene: TRBV3-1/TRBV3-2; CDR3 DNA: TGTGCCAGCAGCCCGCGGACTAGCGGGGCGGGAGAGACCCAGTACTTC; CDR3 protein: CASSPRTSGAGETQYF
D gene: NA; clone size: once; J gene: TRBJ1-1; V gene: TRBV3-1/TRBV3-2; CDR3 DNA: TGTGCCAGCAGCCAAGTTCCCCAGAACACTGAAGCTTTCTTT; CDR3 protein: CASSQVPQNTEAFF
D gene: NA; clone size: NA; J gene: TRBJ1-2; V gene: TRBV27; CDR3 DNA: TGTGCCAGCAGTTTCGGGACAAATCTCTATGGCTACACCTTC; CDR3 protein: CASSFGTNLYGYTF
D gene: NA; clone size: NA; J gene: TRBJ2-1; V gene: TRBV12-3/TRBV12-4; CDR3 DNA: TGTGCCAGCAGTTCCGGGGATTACAATGAGCAGTTCTTC; CDR3 protein: CASSSGDYNEQFF
D gene: TRBD1; clone size: NA; J gene: TRBJ1-4; V gene: TRBV7-8; CDR3 DNA: TGTGCCAGCAGCAAGGGACAGACAACTAATGAAAAACTGTTTTTT; CDR3 protein: CASSKGQTTNEKLFF
D gene: NA; clone size: NA; J gene: TRBJ1-5; V gene: TRBV6-5; CDR3 DNA: TGTGCCAGCAGTTACCTGGACAGCGCCAATCAGCCCCAGCATTTT; CDR3 protein: CASSYLDSANQPQHF
D gene: TRBD1; clone size: NA; J gene: TRBJ2-5; V gene: TRBV6-2/TRBV6-3; CDR3 DNA: TGTGCCAGCAGTTACCCCGGACAGGTTGACCAGTACTTC; CDR3 protein: CASSYPGQVDQYF
D gene: TRBD2; clone size: few; J gene: TRBJ2-7; V gene: TRBV13; CDR3 DNA: TGTGCCAGCAGCTTAGAATTCGGACTAGCGGGGCCCACGGTATCGTACGAGCAGTACTTC; CDR3 protein: CASSLEFGLAGPTVSYEQYF
D gene: TRBD1; clone size: NA; J gene: TRBJ2-5; V gene: TRBV9; CDR3 DNA: TGTGCCAGCAGCGTGACCGGGACAGGGTCAGAGACCCAGTACTTC; CDR3 protein: CASSVTGTGSETQYF
D gene: NA; clone size: NA; J gene: TRBJ1-3; V gene: TRBV7-5; CDR3 DNA: TGTGTCAGAAGTACAACTTGGGCCCTCTCAAGAAACACCATATATTTT; CDR3 protein: CVRSTTWALSRNTIYF
D gene: TRBD2; clone size: NA; J gene: TRBJ2-5; V gene: TRBV24-1; CDR3 DNA: TGTGCCACCAGTGACGGACTAGCGAGGGAGACCCAGTACTTC; CDR3 protein: CATSDGLARETQYF
D gene: NA; clone size: once; J gene: TRBJ1-6; V gene: TRBV27; CDR3 DNA: TGTGCCATTAGAGGACAGTCCTCCAATTCACCCCTCCACTTT; CDR3 protein: CAIRGQSSNSPLHF
D gene: NA; clone size: NA; J gene: TRBJ1-4; V gene: TRBV2; CDR3 DNA: TGTGCCAGCCGCCCTACCAGCGGTAATGAAAAACTGTTTTTT; CDR3 protein: CASRPTSGNEKLFF
D gene: NA; clone size: NA; J gene: TRBJ1-2; V gene: TRBV14; CDR3 DNA: TGTGCCAGCAGCCAAGATTGGGAGGGCAGCGGACTTTTCTATGGCTACACCTTC; CDR3 protein: CASSQDWEGSGLFYGYTF
D gene: NA; clone size: NA; J gene: TRBJ2-5; V gene: TRBV6-6; CDR3 DNA: TGTGCCAGTAAGGGGGGGGGAGAGACCCAGTACTTC; CDR3 protein: CASKGGGETQYF
D gene: NA; clone size: once; J gene: TRBJ2-7; V gene: TRBV12-2; CDR3 DNA: TGTGCAAGTCGCTCATGCCTCGGGACTAGCGGGTCCCCAGGCTCCTACGAGCAGTACTTC; CDR3 protein: CASRSCLGTSGSPGSYEQYF
D gene: TRBD1; clone size: few; J gene: TRBJ2-2; V gene: TRBV4-2; CDR3 DNA: TGTGCCAGCAGCCCGAGGGGGCCAGGGGGAACCGGGGAGCTGTTTTTT; CDR3 protein: CASSPRGPGGTGELFF
D gene: NA; clone size: NA; J gene: TRBJ1-5; V gene: TRBV9; CDR3 DNA: TGTGCCAGCAGCGGCCTGGGAGCAAATCAGCCCCAGCATTTT; CDR3 protein: CASSGLGANQPQHF
D gene: TRBD1; clone size: NA; J gene: TRBJ2-1; V gene: TRBV5-1; CDR3 DNA: TGCGCCAGCAGCAGGGACAGTGGGTACAATGAGCAGTTCTTC; CDR3 protein: CASSRDSGYNEQFF